This is a list of T cell receptor beta chains from one sample in a study of blood T cells in healthy people across ages. A single record per CDR3 protein comes from TCRdb applying MiXCR to the 5' RACE reads. The table lists roughly 1,500,000 distinct CDR3 sequences, around two fifths of them singletons, with around 8% in the top ten. The material sequenced was blood. Receptors originate from a young woman in good health. Both conserved end residues are part of each CDR3. The order of the fields is J gene, D gene, clone size, V gene, CDR3 protein, CDR3 DNA. A D gene is named only where the DNA matches it firmly. A row's size may be missing; if present it is once, few, many or a size class.

j_gene: TRBJ1-2; d_gene: -; abundance: -; v_gene: TRBV28; CDR3aa: CASNRLSGGGYTF; CDR3nt: TGTGCCAGCAACAGATTGTCGGGGGGCGGCTACACCTTC
j_gene: TRBJ2-1; d_gene: TRBD2; abundance: -; v_gene: TRBV7-9; CDR3aa: CASSPRWGGKAESEQFF; CDR3nt: TGTGCCAGCAGCCCCAGGTGGGGGGGAAAAGCAGAAAGTGAGCAGTTCTTC
j_gene: TRBJ2-1; d_gene: -; abundance: -; v_gene: TRBV29-1; CDR3aa: CSVGQRMYNEQFF; CDR3nt: TGCAGCGTTGGGCAGCGAATGTACAATGAGCAGTTCTTC
j_gene: TRBJ2-3; d_gene: -; abundance: -; v_gene: TRBV5-1; CDR3aa: CASSSGGSADTQYF; CDR3nt: TGCGCCAGCAGCTCCGGGGGAAGCGCAGATACGCAGTATTTT
j_gene: TRBJ2-2; d_gene: -; abundance: -; v_gene: TRBV9; CDR3aa: CASSSPIRGGVEAGELFF; CDR3nt: TGTGCCAGCAGCTCCCCTATTAGGGGGGGCGTCGAGGCCGGGGAGCTGTTTTTT
j_gene: TRBJ1-4; d_gene: -; abundance: few; v_gene: TRBV28; CDR3aa: CASSLGSEKLFF; CDR3nt: TGTGCCAGCAGTTTGGGCAGTGAAAAACTGTTTTTT
j_gene: TRBJ1-1; d_gene: -; abundance: few; v_gene: TRBV6-6; CDR3aa: CASQGGAEAFF; CDR3nt: TGTGCCAGTCAGGGTGGGGCTGAAGCTTTCTTT
j_gene: TRBJ2-5; d_gene: TRBD1; abundance: -; v_gene: TRBV7-9; CDR3aa: CASSSRTQGAAYNEQYF; CDR3nt: TGTGCCAGCAGCTCAAGAACCCAGGGGGCCGCCTACAATGAGCAGTACTTC
j_gene: TRBJ2-1; d_gene: -; abundance: -; v_gene: TRBV6-1; CDR3aa: CASTQPRGLAAVTETQFF; CDR3nt: TGTGCCAGCACCCAACCCCGGGGGCTAGCGGCCGTCACGGAGACCCAGTTCTTC
j_gene: TRBJ2-1; d_gene: TRBD2; abundance: -; v_gene: TRBV2; CDR3aa: CASRCPGTGGSSYNEQFF; CDR3nt: TGTGCCAGCAGGTGCCCCGGGACTGGCGGGAGCTCCTACAATGAGCAGTTCTTC
j_gene: TRBJ2-7; d_gene: -; abundance: few; v_gene: TRBV30; CDR3aa: CAWSVREQYF; CDR3nt: TGTGCCTGGAGTGTCCGCGAGCAGTACTTC
j_gene: TRBJ2-7; d_gene: -; abundance: few; v_gene: TRBV6-5; CDR3aa: CARLGRSYEQYF; CDR3nt: TGTGCCAGGTTGGGACGTTCCTACGAGCAGTACTTC
j_gene: TRBJ2-7; d_gene: -; abundance: few; v_gene: TRBV6-2/TRBV6-3; CDR3aa: CAIGYNEQYF; CDR3nt: TGTGCAATCGGCTACAATGAGCAGTACTTC
j_gene: TRBJ2-7; d_gene: -; abundance: once; v_gene: TRBV20-1; CDR3aa: CSARDGATSSYEQYF; CDR3nt: TGCAGTGCTAGAGATGGGGCGACGAGCTCCTACGAGCAGTACTTC
j_gene: TRBJ1-2; d_gene: -; abundance: few; v_gene: TRBV28; CDR3aa: CASSQERGYGYTF; CDR3nt: TGTGCCAGCAGTCAGGAGAGGGGCTATGGCTACACCTTC
j_gene: TRBJ2-7; d_gene: -; abundance: few; v_gene: TRBV20-1; CDR3aa: CSASRGPPTYEQYF; CDR3nt: TGCAGTGCTAGTAGGGGACCTCCGACCTACGAGCAGTACTTC
j_gene: TRBJ2-4; d_gene: -; abundance: -; v_gene: TRBV7-6; CDR3aa: CASSASDQYF; CDR3nt: TGTGCCAGCAGCGCTAGCGATCAGTACTTC
j_gene: TRBJ2-5; d_gene: TRBD2; abundance: -; v_gene: TRBV6-5; CDR3aa: CASGGGLRETQYF; CDR3nt: TGTGCCAGCGGCGGGGGACTACGGGAGACCCAGTACTTC
j_gene: TRBJ2-5; d_gene: -; abundance: -; v_gene: TRBV6-5; CDR3aa: CASSPRLIDRYNEQYF; CDR3nt: TGTGCCAGCAGCCCTAGACTCATTGACAGATACAATGAGCAGTACTTC
j_gene: TRBJ2-1; d_gene: TRBD1; abundance: few; v_gene: TRBV4-1; CDR3aa: CASSQVPGQTPNNEQFF; CDR3nt: TGCGCCAGCAGCCAGGTTCCGGGACAGACACCTAACAATGAGCAGTTCTTC
j_gene: TRBJ2-5; d_gene: -; abundance: few; v_gene: TRBV7-8; CDR3aa: CASSRGAAYQETQYF; CDR3nt: TGTGCCAGCAGCAGGGGAGCGGCCTACCAAGAGACCCAGTACTTC
j_gene: TRBJ2-7; d_gene: -; abundance: few; v_gene: TRBV7-9; CDR3aa: CASSVGIPYEQYF; CDR3nt: TGTGCCAGCAGCGTCGGGATCCCTTACGAGCAGTACTTC
j_gene: TRBJ2-7; d_gene: -; abundance: few; v_gene: TRBV6-1; CDR3aa: CASSFLGTYEQYF; CDR3nt: TGTGCCAGCAGTTTCCTGGGAACCTACGAGCAGTACTTC
j_gene: TRBJ1-3; d_gene: -; abundance: -; v_gene: TRBV7-2; CDR3aa: CASSLAPYRSGNTIYF; CDR3nt: TGTGCCAGCAGCTTAGCTCCGTATCGCTCTGGAAACACCATATATTTT
j_gene: TRBJ1-5; d_gene: -; abundance: -; v_gene: TRBV20-1; CDR3aa: CSARDRRSNQPQHF; CDR3nt: TGCAGTGCTAGAGATAGAAGGAGCAATCAGCCCCAGCATTTT
j_gene: TRBJ2-7; d_gene: TRBD1; abundance: few; v_gene: TRBV20-1; CDR3aa: CSARGTGEYEQYF; CDR3nt: TGCAGTGCTAGAGGGACAGGGGAGTACGAGCAGTACTTC
j_gene: TRBJ2-1; d_gene: TRBD1; abundance: few; v_gene: TRBV25-1; CDR3aa: CASSEFFRGTGYNEQFF; CDR3nt: TGTGCCAGCAGTGAATTCTTTCGCGGGACAGGTTACAATGAGCAGTTCTTC
j_gene: TRBJ2-7; d_gene: TRBD2; abundance: -; v_gene: TRBV18; CDR3aa: CASSPVIVGDYPYEQYF; CDR3nt: TGTGCCAGCTCACCAGTCATCGTCGGGGACTATCCCTACGAGCAGTACTTC
j_gene: TRBJ1-3; d_gene: -; abundance: -; v_gene: TRBV6-2/TRBV6-3; CDR3aa: CASSYSEMSSGNTIYF; CDR3nt: TGTGCCAGCAGTTACTCAGAGATGAGCTCTGGAAACACCATATATTTT
j_gene: TRBJ2-7; d_gene: TRBD2; abundance: -; v_gene: TRBV10-3; CDR3aa: CATTEASGAYEQYF; CDR3nt: TGTGCCACGACCGAGGCTAGCGGAGCCTACGAGCAGTACTTC
j_gene: TRBJ2-7; d_gene: -; abundance: -; v_gene: TRBV28; CDR3aa: CASSHSYTGYEQYF; CDR3nt: TGTGCCAGCAGCCACTCTTACACGGGCTACGAGCAGTACTTC